This T cell receptor (beta chain) was captured in a study of shared clonotypes between healthy human individuals. Study context: Sampling drew on donors who were two women and a few men aged 18 to 49.

With respect to this clone: Its antigen is currently unknown.

Repertoires were generated with immunoSEQ multiplex PCR, while TCRdb's copy carries only in-frame clones and drops some. The repertoire holds approximately 2,200,000 clones, about 92% seen once, with over 1.5% in the top ten. The study's findings and limits: Larger estimated richness was generally seen in naive subsets than in memory subsets. It was only blood that was sampled, and tissue repertoires likely differ. Rarefaction curves obtained for sorted subsets showed sequencing incomplete despite large depth.

Positive CCR7 selection of CD45RO-negative cells yielded the naive CD8 cells, and terminally differentiated effector memory CD45RA+ cells were excluded. Germline CDR1 MDHEN, CDR2 SYDVKM. The CDR3 covers 17 residues. Trimming cost V 4 bases and J 0 bases; bases outside gene matches: 6. This chain links TRBV28 with TRBJ2-6; TRBD2 aligns across 7 bases. The receptor comes from a man aged 18 to 29 in good health. Some clones in this sample may be carry-over from other donors' samples. Sequences were obtained from naive CD8+ T cells from PBMCs. CDR3 coding DNA: TGTGCCAGCAGTTGGGGAGGGGCTTCCTCTGGGGCCAACGTCCTGACTTTC. Translation: CASSWGGASSGANVLTF.